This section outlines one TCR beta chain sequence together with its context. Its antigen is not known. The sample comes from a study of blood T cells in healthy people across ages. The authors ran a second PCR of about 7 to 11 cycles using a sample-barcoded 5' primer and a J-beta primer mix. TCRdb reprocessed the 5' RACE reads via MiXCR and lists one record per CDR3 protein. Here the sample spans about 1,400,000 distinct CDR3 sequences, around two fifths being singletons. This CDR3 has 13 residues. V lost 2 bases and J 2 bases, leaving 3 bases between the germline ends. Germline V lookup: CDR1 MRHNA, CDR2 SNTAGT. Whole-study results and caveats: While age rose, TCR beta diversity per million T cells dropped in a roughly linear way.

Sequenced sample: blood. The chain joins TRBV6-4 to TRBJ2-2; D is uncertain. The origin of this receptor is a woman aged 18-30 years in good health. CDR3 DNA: TGTGCCAGCAGTGACGAAAACACCGGGGAGCTGTTTTTT. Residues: CASSDENTGELFF.